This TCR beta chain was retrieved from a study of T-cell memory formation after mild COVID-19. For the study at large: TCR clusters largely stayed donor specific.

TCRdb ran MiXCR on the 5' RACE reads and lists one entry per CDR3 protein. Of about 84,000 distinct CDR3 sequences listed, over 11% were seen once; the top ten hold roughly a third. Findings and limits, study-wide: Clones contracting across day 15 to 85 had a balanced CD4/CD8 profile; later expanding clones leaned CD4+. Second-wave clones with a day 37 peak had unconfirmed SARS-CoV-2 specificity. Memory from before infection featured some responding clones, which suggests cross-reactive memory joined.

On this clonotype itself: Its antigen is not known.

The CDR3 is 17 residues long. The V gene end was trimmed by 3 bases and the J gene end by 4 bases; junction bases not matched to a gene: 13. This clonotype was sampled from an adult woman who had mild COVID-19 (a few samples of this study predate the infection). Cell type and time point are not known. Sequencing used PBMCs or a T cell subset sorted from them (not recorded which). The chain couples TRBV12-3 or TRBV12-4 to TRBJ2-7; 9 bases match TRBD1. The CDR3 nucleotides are TGTGCCAGCAGTTTTGAGCCCCCGGGACAGGGCCAATACGAGCAGTACTTC. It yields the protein CASSFEPPGQGQYEQYF.